Sequencing of this T cell receptor beta chain was carried out in a study of brain T cells in children with intractable seizures. Clones were sequenced by immunoSEQ multiplex PCR, and TCRdb holds only the in-frame ones, with some missing. Of tens of thousands of clones detected, about 92% appear once; the ten largest clones hold around 1.4%. Germline V gene data show CDR1 as MNHEY and CDR2 as SVGAGI. The CDR3 runs to 15 residues. V was clipped by 2 bases and J by 4 bases; unmatched bases: 5. For this clone: Its antigen is as yet unknown.

General study findings and limits: Absence of clones before surgery may stem from lower sequencing depth. Patients' HCMV serostatus was unknown; virus specificity rests on CDR3 similarity alone.

Surgery cases with the highest brain T cell transcript signatures were chosen for sequencing. Before surgery, patients took at least one anti-epileptic drug. The source material was peripheral blood, sampled at surgery. The TCR sequence derives from a boy younger than two with tuberous sclerosis and intractable seizures. The chain has TRBV6-5 and TRBJ2-3; 8 bases match TRBD2. CDR3: CASSYMAGGPDTQYF. CDR3 bases: TGTGCCAGCAGTTACATGGCGGGAGGTCCAGATACGCAGTATTTT.